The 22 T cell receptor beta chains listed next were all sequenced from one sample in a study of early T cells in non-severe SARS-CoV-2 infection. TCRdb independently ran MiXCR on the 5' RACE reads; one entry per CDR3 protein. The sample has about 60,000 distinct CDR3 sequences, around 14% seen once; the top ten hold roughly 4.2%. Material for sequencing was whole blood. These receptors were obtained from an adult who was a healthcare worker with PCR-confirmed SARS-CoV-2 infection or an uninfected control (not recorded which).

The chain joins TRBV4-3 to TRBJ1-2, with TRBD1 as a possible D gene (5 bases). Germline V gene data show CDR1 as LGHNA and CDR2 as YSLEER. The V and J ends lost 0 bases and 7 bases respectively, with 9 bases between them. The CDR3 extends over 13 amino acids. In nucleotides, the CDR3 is TGCGCCAGCAGCCAAGACAGGGTTAGTGGCTACACCTTC. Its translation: CASSQDRVSGYTF.

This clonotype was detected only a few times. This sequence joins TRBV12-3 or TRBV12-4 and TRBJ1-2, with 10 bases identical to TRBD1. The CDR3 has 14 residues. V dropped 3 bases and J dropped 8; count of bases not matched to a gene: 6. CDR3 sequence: CASSFRTGGPGYTF. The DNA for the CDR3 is TGTGCCAGCAGTTTCCGGACAGGGGGTCCGGGCTACACCTTC.

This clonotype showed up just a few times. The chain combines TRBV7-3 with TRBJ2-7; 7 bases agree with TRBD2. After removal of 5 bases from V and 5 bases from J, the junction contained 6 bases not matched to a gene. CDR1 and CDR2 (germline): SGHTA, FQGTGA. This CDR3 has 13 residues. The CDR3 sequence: CASSASGNNEQYF. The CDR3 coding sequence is TGTGCCAGCAGCGCCAGCGGGAACAACGAGCAGTACTTC. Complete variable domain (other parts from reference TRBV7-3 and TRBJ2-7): GAGVSQTPSNKVTEKGKYVELRCDPISGHTALYWYRQSLGQGPEFLIYFQGTGAADDSGLPNDRFFAVRPEGSVSTLKIQRTERGDSAVYLCASSASGNNEQYFGPGTRLTVT.

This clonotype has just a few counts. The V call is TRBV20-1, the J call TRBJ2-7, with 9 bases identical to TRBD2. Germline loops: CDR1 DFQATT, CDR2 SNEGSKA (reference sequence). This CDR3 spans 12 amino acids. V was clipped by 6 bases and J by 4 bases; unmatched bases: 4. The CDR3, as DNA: TGCAGTGCGATAGCGGGGGAGTACGAGCAGTACTTC. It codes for CSAIAGEYEQYF.

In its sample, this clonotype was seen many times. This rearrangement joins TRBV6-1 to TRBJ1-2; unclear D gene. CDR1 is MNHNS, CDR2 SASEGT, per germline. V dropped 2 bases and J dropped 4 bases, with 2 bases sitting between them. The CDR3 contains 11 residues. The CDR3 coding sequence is TGTGCCAGCAGTGAACGCTATGGCTACACCTTC. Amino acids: CASSERYGYTF.

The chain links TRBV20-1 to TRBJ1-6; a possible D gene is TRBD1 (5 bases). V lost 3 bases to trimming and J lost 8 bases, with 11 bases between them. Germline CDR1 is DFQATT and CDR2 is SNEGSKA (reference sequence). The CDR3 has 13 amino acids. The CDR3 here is CSASGGRDSPLHF. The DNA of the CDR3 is TGCAGTGCTAGCGGGGGGAGGGATTCACCCCTCCACTTT.

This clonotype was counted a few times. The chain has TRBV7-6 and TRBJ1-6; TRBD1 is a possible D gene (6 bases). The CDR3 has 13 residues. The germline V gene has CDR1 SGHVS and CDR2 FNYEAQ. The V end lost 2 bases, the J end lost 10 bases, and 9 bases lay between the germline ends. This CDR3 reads CASSLRGDSPLHF. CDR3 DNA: TGTGCCAGCAGCTTAAGGGGGGACTCACCCCTCCACTTT.

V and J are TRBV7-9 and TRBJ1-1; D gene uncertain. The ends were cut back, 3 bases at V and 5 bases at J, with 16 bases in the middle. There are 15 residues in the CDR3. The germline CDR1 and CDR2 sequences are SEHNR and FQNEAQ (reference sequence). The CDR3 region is CASSFGDRGGTEAFF. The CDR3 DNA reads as TGTGCCAGCAGCTTTGGTGATCGGGGTGGTACTGAAGCTTTCTTT.

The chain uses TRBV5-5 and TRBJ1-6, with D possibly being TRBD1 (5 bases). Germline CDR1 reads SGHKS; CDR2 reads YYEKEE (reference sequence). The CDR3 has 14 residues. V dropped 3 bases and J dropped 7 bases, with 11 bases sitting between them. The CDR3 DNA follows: TGTGCCAGCAGCTGGGGACTCGGGAATTCACCCCTCCACTTT. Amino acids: CASSWGLGNSPLHF.

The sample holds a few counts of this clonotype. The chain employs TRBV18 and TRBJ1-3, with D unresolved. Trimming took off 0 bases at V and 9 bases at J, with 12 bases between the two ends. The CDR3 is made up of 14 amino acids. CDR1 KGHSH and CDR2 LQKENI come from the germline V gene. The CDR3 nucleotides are TGTGCCAGCTCACCACCTGACGGCTTTCTCACCATATATTTT. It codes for CASSPPDGFLTIYF.

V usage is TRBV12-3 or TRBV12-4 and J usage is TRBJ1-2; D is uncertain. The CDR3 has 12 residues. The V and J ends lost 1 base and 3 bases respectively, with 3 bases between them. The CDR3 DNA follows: TGTGCCAGCAGTTTAGGGTACTATGGCTACACCTTC. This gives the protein CASSLGYYGYTF.

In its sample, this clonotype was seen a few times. The CDR3 loop is CASSPRTSGGLTDTQYF. In DNA, the CDR3 is TGTGCCAGCAGCCCCCGGACTAGCGGGGGCCTCACAGATACGCAGTATTTT. J is TRBJ2-3 and V is TRBV7-2; 13 bases agree with TRBD2. The CDR3 loop spans 17 amino acids. The germline V gene encodes CDR1 SGHTA and CDR2 FQGNSA. V lost 5 bases, J lost 2 bases, and 7 bases stayed unmatched.

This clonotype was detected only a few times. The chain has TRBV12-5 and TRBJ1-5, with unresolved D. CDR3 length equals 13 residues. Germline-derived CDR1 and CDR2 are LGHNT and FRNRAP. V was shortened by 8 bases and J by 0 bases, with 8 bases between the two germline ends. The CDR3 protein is CASQGNSNQPQHF. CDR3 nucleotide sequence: TGTGCTAGTCAAGGGAATAGCAATCAGCCCCAGCATTTT.

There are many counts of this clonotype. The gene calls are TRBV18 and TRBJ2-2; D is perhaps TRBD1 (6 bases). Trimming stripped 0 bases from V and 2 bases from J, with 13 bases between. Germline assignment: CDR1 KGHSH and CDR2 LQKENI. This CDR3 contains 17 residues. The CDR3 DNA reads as TGTGCCAGCTCACCACCAGCGCAGGGGCCTAACACCGGGGAGCTGTTTTTT. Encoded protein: CASSPPAQGPNTGELFF.

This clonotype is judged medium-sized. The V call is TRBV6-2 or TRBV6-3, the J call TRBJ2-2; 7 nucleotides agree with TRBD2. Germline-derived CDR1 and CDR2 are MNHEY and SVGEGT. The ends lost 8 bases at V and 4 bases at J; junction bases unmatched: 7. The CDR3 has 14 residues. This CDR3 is CASHVLAGTGELFF. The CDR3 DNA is TGTGCCAGCCACGTCTTAGCGGGCACCGGGGAGCTGTTTTTT.

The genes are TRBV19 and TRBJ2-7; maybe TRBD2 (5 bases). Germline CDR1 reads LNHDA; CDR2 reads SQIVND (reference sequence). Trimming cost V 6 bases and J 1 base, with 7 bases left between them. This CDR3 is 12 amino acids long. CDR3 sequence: CASSEGSYEQYF. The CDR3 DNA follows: TGTGCCAGTAGCGAGGGATCCTACGAGCAGTACTTC. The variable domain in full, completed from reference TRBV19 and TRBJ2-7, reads DGGITQSPKYLFRKEGQNVTLSCEQNLNHDAMYWYRQDPGQGLRLIYYSQIVNDFQKGDIAEGYSVSREKKESFPLTVTSAQKNPTAFYLCASSEGSYEQYFGPGTRLTVT.

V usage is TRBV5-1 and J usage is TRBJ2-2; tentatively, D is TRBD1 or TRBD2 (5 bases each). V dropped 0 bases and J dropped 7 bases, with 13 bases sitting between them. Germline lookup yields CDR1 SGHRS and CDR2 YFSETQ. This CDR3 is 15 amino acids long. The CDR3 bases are TGCGCCAGCAGCTTGGTATTGGGGGACGGCGGGGAGCTGTTTTTT. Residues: CASSLVLGDGGELFF.

CDR3 DNA sequence: TGTGCCAGCAGGGACGACAGGGCTTACAATGAGCAGTTCTTC. Protein: CASRDDRAYNEQFF. The J gene is TRBJ2-1, the V gene TRBV12-3 or TRBV12-4, with 7 bases aligning to TRBD1. The CDR3 loop spans 14 amino acids. The J segment lost 4 bases and the V segment lost 6 bases, leaving 6 bases of the junction unmatched.

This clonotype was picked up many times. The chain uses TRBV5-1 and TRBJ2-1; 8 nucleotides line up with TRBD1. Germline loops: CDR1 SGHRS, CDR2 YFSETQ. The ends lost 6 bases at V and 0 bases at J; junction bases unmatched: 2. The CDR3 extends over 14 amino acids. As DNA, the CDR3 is TGCGCCAGCAAGGACAGGGCCTCCTACAATGAGCAGTTCTTC. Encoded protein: CASKDRASYNEQFF.

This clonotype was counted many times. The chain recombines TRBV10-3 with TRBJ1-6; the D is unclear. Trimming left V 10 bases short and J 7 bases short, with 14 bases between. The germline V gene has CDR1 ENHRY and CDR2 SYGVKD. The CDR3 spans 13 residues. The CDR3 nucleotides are TGTGCCACCTCACGGACGGAAAATTCACCCCTCCACTTT. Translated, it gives CATSRTENSPLHF.

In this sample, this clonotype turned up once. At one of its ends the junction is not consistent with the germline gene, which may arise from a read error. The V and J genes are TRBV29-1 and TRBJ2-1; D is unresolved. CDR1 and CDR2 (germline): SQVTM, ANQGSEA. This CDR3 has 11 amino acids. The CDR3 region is CSVGHYNKQFF. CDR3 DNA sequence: TGCAGCGTTGGACATTACAATAAGCAGTTCTTC.

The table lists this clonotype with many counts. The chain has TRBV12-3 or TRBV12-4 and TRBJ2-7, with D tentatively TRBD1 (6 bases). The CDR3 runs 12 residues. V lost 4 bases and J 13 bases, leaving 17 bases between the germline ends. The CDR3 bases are TGTGCCAGCAGTTCCGGGACACCATTATTATACTTC. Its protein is CASSSGTPLLYF.